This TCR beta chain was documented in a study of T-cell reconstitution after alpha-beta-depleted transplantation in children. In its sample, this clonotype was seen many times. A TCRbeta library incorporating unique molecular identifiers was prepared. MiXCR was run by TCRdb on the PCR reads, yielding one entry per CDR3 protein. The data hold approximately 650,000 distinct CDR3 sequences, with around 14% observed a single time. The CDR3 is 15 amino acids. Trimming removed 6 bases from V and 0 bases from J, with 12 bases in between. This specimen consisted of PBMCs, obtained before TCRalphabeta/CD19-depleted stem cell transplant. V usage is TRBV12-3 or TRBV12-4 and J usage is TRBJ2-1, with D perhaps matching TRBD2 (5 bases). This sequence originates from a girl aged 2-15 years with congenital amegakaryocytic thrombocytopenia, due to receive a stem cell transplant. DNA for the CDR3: TGTGCCAGCAGATTACGGGATATCTCCTACAATGAGCAGTTCTTC. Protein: CASRLRDISYNEQFF.